These 25 T cell receptor beta chains were sequenced from one sample in a study of T cell responses to AZD1222 COVID-19 vaccine (dated by TCRdb to about 2021). Libraries were constructed by the immunoSEQ multiplex PCR assay. The clones in this table, taken by TCRdb from immuneACCESS, are in-frame only. Not every clone is retained; where verified, under half of the shortfall comes from an unresolved V gene, and the cause of the rest is unknown. The sample profile shows some 150,000 clones; around 83% of them were found once. Around 5% of the sample is in the top ten clones. The sample's time point, from its label and the paper: about 28 days (+/-7) after the second vaccine dose. The sample consisted of peripheral blood, taken 28 days after the second AZD1222 dose. These receptors all come from an adult who received the AZD1222 COVID-19 vaccine.

This clone was detected only once. The V gene is TRBV7-9, the J gene TRBJ1-5, with no clear D. The V and J ends lost 4 bases and 0 bases respectively, with 7 bases between them. Germline V gives CDR1 SEHNR, CDR2 FQNEAQ (reference sequence). CDR3 length: 14 amino acids. Written as DNA, the CDR3 is TGTGCCAGCAGCTATATGTATAGCAATCAGCCCCAGCATTTT. Translation: CASSYMYSNQPQHF.

CDR3 region: CASSPPGQGSYEQYF. Written as DNA, the CDR3 is TGTGCCAGCTCACCACCAGGACAGGGCTCCTACGAGCAGTACTTC. The chain recombines TRBV18 with TRBJ2-7, with 8 bases aligning to TRBD1. With 0 bases clipped from V and 0 bases from J, the junction kept 1 base outside the gene matches. Per the germline V gene, CDR1 is KGHSH and CDR2 is LQKENI. The CDR3 contains 15 residues.

Concerning this clone: The sample holds other DNA sequences that translate to the same CDR3. The chain carries TRBV7-2 and TRBJ1-1; tentative D call: TRBD1 (6 bases). CDR3 length: 14 amino acids. Trimming removed 6 bases at V and 4 bases at J, with 15 bases between. CDR1 and CDR2 from the germline V gene are SGHTA and FQGNSA. Here the CDR3 DNA reads TGTGCCAGCAGTTTGGGGGGGGGCGGCACTGAAGCTTTCTTT. Its protein product is CASSLGGGGTEAFF.

The chain couples TRBV27 to TRBJ2-7; D is ambiguous. In germline, CDR1 is MNHEY, CDR2 SMNVEV (reference sequence). V lost 3 bases and J lost 4, with 7 bases in between. The CDR3 consists of 12 residues. The CDR3 loop is CASSLVGYEQYF. Written as DNA, the CDR3 is TGTGCCAGCAGTTTGGTAGGATACGAGCAGTACTTC.

J is TRBJ1-2 and V is TRBV5-6; TRBD1 might be the D (5 bases). The CDR3 spans 16 residues. The V gene's germline CDR1 is SGHDT and CDR2 YYEEEE. V was pared by 4 bases and J by 6 bases, with 22 bases between. In nucleotides, the CDR3 is TGTGCCAGCAGCCCGGGAGACAGCCTGAGTTCTAATGGCTACACCTTC. Residues: CASSPGDSLSSNGYTF.

The sample holds a few counts of this clone. V usage is TRBV21-1 and J usage is TRBJ2-1; TRBD2 is the table's D call, not checked against the DNA. TRBV21-1 is recorded as a pseudogene. The CDR3 sequence is 21 residues long. This chain's CDR3 is CASSKIRTAVNSESSYNEQFF. The CDR3 DNA reads TGTGCCAGCAGCAAGATAAGGACTGCTGTAAACTCCGAGAGCTCCTACAATGAGCAGTTCTTC.

The V call is TRBV11-3, the J call TRBJ2-1; possible D gene TRBD2, 7 bases. Trimming shortened V by 1 base and J by 7 bases, and 17 bases separated the two germline ends. This CDR3 is 16 amino acids long. Germline V gene lookup returns CDR1 SGHNT and CDR2 YENEEA. CDR3 coding DNA: TGTGCCAGCAGCTTAGCGGCGGGGGCTGATCGGAATGAGCAGTTCTTC. As protein: CASSLAAGADRNEQFF. The entire variable domain, with the rest obtained from reference TRBV11-3 and TRBJ2-1, is as follows: EAGVVQSPRYKIIEKKQPVAFWCNPISGHNTLYWYLQNLGQGPELLIRYENEEAVDDSQLPKDRFSAERLKGVDSTLKIQPAELGDSAVYLCASSLAAGADRNEQFFGPGTRLTVL.

The chain employs TRBV5-1 and TRBJ1-3, with 12 bases identical to TRBD1. The CDR3 sequence is 18 residues long. The V gene's germline CDR1 is SGHRS and CDR2 YFSETQ. Germline trimming cut 0 bases from V and 2 bases from J; bases unmatched to any gene: 6. The CDR3 coding sequence is TGCGCCAGCAGCTTGGTTGCGGGACAGGGGGCAACTGGAAACACCATATATTTT. It codes for CASSLVAGQGATGNTIYF.

This chain links TRBV7-2 with TRBJ2-1; TRBD2 matches at 9 bases. The CDR3 contains 15 residues. Germline CDR1 SGHTA, CDR2 FQGNSA. Trimming cost V 4 bases and J 6 bases; bases outside gene matches: 7. The DNA for the CDR3 is TGTGCCAGCAGCTCGCCAGCGGGAGGCAGCAATGAGCAGTTCTTC. Translating it yields CASSSPAGGSNEQFF. The whole variable domain, remainder taken from reference TRBV7-2 and TRBJ2-1, is GAGVSQSPSNKVTEKGKDVELRCDPISGHTALYWYRQSLGQGLEFLIYFQGNSAPDKSGLPSDRFSAERTGGSVSTLTIQRTQQEDSAVYLCASSSPAGGSNEQFFGPGTRLTVL.

The rearrangement links TRBV12-5 to TRBJ1-1, with D unclear. Trimming removed 7 bases from V and 11 bases from J, with 20 bases in between. Looked up from germline, CDR1 is LGHNT and CDR2 is FRNRAP. The CDR3 runs to 13 residues. This CDR3 reads CASALAPAGEAFF. CDR3 DNA sequence: TGTGCTAGTGCCCTCGCCCCCGCAGGAGAGGCTTTCTTT.

V is TRBV5-6 and J is TRBJ1-3; D call uncertain. The CDR3 sequence is 13 residues long. Germline-derived CDR1 and CDR2 are SGHDT and YYEEEE. V lost 4 bases and J 4 bases, leaving 9 bases between the germline ends. This CDR3 is CASSPPAGNTIYF. The CDR3 nucleotides are TGTGCCAGCAGCCCCCCCGCAGGAAACACCATATATTTT.

The V gene is TRBV19, the J gene TRBJ2-1; 7 bases match TRBD1. Germline V CDR1 and CDR2: LNHDA, SQIVND (reference sequence). The CDR3 extends over 16 amino acids. J was trimmed by 4 bases and V by 6 bases; bases with no gene match: 12. CDR3 in DNA: TGTGCCAGTAGAGGTGAGACAGGGCGGGTTTACAATGAGCAGTTCTTC. Residues: CASRGETGRVYNEQFF.

The chain links TRBV30 to TRBJ2-7; 7 nucleotides align to TRBD2. CDR1 GTSNPN and CDR2 SVGIG come from the germline V gene (reference sequence). With 3 bases clipped from V and 4 bases from J, the junction kept 18 bases outside the gene matches. The CDR3 contains 17 residues. CDR3 bases: TGTGCCTGGAGAGACCGGGCTAGAGCAGGCGGGAGTTACGAGCAGTACTTC. It encodes CAWRDRARAGGSYEQYF. The complete variable domain, with remaining parts taken from reference TRBV30 and TRBJ2-7, reads SQTIHQWPATLVQPVGSPLSLECTVEGTSNPNLYWYRQAAGRGLQLLFYSVGIGQISSEVPQNLSASRPQDRQFILSSKKLLLSDSGFYLCAWRDRARAGGSYEQYFGPGTRLTVT.

This chain links TRBV12-3 or TRBV12-4 with TRBJ1-5, with D hard to call. The CDR3 is 13 residues long. Trimming removed 2 bases at V and 2 bases at J, with 4 bases between. The CDR3 sequence is CASSLSGNQPQHF. CDR3 sequence (DNA): TGTGCCAGCAGTTTAAGCGGCAATCAGCCCCAGCATTTT.

The gene calls are TRBV18 and TRBJ2-5, with D unclear. Between the trimmed V and J ends, which lost 0 bases and 3 bases, there was a span of 8 bases. The CDR3 is 14 residues long. Germline lookup yields CDR1 KGHSH and CDR2 LQKENI. CDR3 sequence: CASSPPVGEETQYF. The CDR3 region has the DNA TGTGCCAGCTCACCACCGGTTGGAGAAGAGACCCAGTACTTC.

This chain joins TRBV7-6 and TRBJ2-7, with 7 positions matching TRBD1. J was trimmed by 0 bases and V by 1 base; bases with no gene match: 3. The CDR3 has 15 amino acids. Germline assignment: CDR1 SGHVS and CDR2 FNYEAQ. The CDR3 here is CASSLGQGYSYEQYF. CDR3 sequence (DNA): TGTGCCAGCAGCTTAGGACAGGGATACTCCTACGAGCAGTACTTC.

V usage is TRBV30 and J usage is TRBJ1-3, with 9 positions matching TRBD1. Germline loops: CDR1 GTSNPN, CDR2 SVGIG (reference sequence). V lost 0 bases and J lost 0; bases outside the gene matches: 9. CDR3 length: 18 amino acids. The CDR3 coding sequence is TGTGCCTGGAGTGTACGAGGGACAGGGCCAACCTCTGGAAACACCATATATTTT. Translation gives CAWSVRGTGPTSGNTIYF.

The chain is built from TRBV6-2 or TRBV6-3 and TRBJ1-2; a possible D gene is TRBD1 (6 bases). Between the trimmed V and J ends, which lost 5 bases and 4 bases, there was a span of 8 bases. The CDR3 length is 12 residues. Germline-derived CDR1 and CDR2 are MNHEY and SVGEGT. The CDR3: CASSDRLYGYTF. DNA for the CDR3: TGTGCCAGCAGTGACAGGCTCTATGGCTACACCTTC.

V and J are TRBV30 and TRBJ1-1; no firm D call. Germline V gene data show CDR1 as GTSNPN and CDR2 as SVGIG (reference sequence). Between the trimmed V and J ends, which lost 4 bases and 1 base, there was a span of 4 bases. The CDR3 covers 11 residues. The CDR3 nucleotides are TGTGCCTGGATTAAGAACACTGAAGCTTTCTTT. Its protein product is CAWIKNTEAFF.

The chain is built from TRBV15 and TRBJ1-1, with TRBD1 matching 8 bases. After removal of 1 base from V and 5 bases from J, the junction contained 6 bases not matched to a gene. CDR3 length: 15 amino acids. Germline lookup yields CDR1 LNHNV and CDR2 YYDKDF (reference sequence). The CDR3 nucleotides read TGTGCCACCAGCAGAGCTCGGACAGGGAGTACTGAAGCTTTCTTT. Amino acids: CATSRARTGSTEAFF.

This chain links TRBV19 with TRBJ2-3, with 8 nucleotides matching TRBD1. CDR3 length equals 19 residues. J was trimmed by 4 bases and V by 5 bases; bases with no gene match: 20. Germline V gives CDR1 LNHDA, CDR2 SQIVND (reference sequence). The chain's CDR3 is CASSLRTRTGQAWADTQYF. In nucleotides, the CDR3 is TGTGCCAGTAGTCTTCGGACCCGGACAGGGCAAGCTTGGGCAGATACGCAGTATTTT.

This clone was detected only once. The chain employs TRBV5-8 and TRBJ2-3, with 7 bases fitting TRBD1. This CDR3 is 15 amino acids long. The V segment lost 4 bases and the J segment 7 bases; nucleotides outside the gene matches: 12. The germline gives CDR1 SGHTS, CDR2 YDEGEE. CDR3 sequence: CASSPTGQLKNTQYF. In DNA form, the CDR3 reads TGTGCCAGCAGCCCCACGGGACAGCTCAAAAATACGCAGTATTTT.

The chain employs TRBV7-9 and TRBJ2-2; TRBD2 matches 8 bases. Losses at the gene ends were 0 bases for V and 6 bases for J; bases not matched to a gene: 0. This CDR3 spans 14 amino acids. Germline V gives CDR1 SEHNR, CDR2 FQNEAQ (reference sequence). The CDR3 region is CASSLARGAGELFF. As DNA, the CDR3 is TGTGCCAGCAGCTTAGCGCGGGGGGCCGGGGAGCTGTTTTTT.

This chain uses TRBV7-8 with TRBJ2-1; D might be TRBD2 (6 bases). CDR3 length equals 14 residues. Germline-derived CDR1 and CDR2 are SGHVS and FQNEAQ. V gave up 3 bases and J gave up 7 bases, with 13 bases separating them. In DNA, the CDR3 is TGTGCCAGCAGCTTCGGCGGGATGGAAAATGAGCAGTTCTTC. It translates to CASSFGGMENEQFF. Supplemented by reference TRBV7-8 and TRBJ2-1, the full variable domain reads GAGVSQSPRYKVAKRGQDVALRCDPISGHVSLFWYQQALGQGPEFLTYFQNEAQLDKSGLPSDRFFAERPEGSVSTLKIQRTQQEDSAVYLCASSFGGMENEQFFGPGTRLTVL.

The V and J genes are TRBV10-2 and TRBJ2-3, with unresolved D. CDR3 length equals 13 residues. Looked up from germline, CDR1 is WSHSY and CDR2 is SAAADI. The germline V and J ends were trimmed by 4 bases and 3 bases, with 8 bases remaining between them. The CDR3 sequence is CASSALQTDTQYF. CDR3 nucleotides: TGCGCCAGCAGTGCCCTCCAGACAGATACGCAGTATTTT.